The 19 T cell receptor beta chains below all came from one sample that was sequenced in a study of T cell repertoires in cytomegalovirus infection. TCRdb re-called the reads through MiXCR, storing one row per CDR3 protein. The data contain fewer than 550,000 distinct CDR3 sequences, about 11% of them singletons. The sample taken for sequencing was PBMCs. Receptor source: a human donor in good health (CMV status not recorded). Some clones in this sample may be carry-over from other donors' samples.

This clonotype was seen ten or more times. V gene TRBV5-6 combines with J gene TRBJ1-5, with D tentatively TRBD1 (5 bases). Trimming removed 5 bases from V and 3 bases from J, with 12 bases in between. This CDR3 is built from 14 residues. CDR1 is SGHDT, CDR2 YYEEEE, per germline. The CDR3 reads CASSRDGPNQPQHF. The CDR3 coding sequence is TGTGCCAGCAGTCGGGACGGCCCCAATCAGCCCCAGCATTTT.

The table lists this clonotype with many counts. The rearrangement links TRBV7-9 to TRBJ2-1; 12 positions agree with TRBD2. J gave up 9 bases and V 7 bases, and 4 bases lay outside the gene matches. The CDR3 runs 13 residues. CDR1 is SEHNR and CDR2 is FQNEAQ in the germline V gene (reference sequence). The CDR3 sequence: CASTPSGRVEQFF. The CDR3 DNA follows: TGTGCCAGCACTCCTAGCGGGAGGGTTGAGCAGTTCTTC.

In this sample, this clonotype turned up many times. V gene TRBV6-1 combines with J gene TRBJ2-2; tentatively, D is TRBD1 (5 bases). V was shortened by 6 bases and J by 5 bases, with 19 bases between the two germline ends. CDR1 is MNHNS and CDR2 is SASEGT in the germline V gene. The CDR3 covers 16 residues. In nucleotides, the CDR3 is TGTGCCAGCAGCCACCAGGGTCCTGAAGGTACCGGGGAGCTGTTTTTT. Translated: CASSHQGPEGTGELFF.

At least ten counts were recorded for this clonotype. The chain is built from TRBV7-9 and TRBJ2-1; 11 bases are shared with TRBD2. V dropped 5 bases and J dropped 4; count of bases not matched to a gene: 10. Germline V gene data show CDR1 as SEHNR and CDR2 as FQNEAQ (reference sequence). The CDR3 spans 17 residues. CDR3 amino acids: CASSPGTSGQLYNEQFF. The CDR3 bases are TGTGCCAGCAGCCCCGGGACTAGCGGCCAACTTTACAATGAGCAGTTCTTC.

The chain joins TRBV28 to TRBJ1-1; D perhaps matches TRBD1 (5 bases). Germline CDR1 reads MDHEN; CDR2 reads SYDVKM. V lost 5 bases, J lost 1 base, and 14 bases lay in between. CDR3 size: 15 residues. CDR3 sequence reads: CASSRPGLKNTEAFF. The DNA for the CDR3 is TGTGCCAGCAGTCGTCCGGGACTCAAGAACACTGAAGCTTTCTTT.

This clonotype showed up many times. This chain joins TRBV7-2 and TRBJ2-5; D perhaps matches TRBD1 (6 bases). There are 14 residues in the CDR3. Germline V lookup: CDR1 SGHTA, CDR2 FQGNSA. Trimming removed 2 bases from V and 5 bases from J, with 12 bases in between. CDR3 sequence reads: CASSLRAGAETQYF. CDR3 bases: TGTGCCAGCAGCTTACGGGCAGGGGCCGAGACCCAGTACTTC.

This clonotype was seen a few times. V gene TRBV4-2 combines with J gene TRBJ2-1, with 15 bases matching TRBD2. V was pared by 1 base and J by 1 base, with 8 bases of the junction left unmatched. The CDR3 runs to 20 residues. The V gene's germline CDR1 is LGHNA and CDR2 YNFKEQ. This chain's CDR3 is CASSQATGTSGGWSYNEQFF. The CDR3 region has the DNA TGTGCCAGCAGCCAAGCAACCGGGACTAGCGGGGGGTGGTCCTACAATGAGCAGTTCTTC.

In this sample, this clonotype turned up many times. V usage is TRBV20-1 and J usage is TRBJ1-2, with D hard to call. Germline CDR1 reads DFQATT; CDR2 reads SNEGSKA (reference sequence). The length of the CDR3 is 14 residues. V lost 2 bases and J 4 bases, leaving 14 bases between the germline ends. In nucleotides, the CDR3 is TGCAGTGCTAGACAGGCCCGGCGTAGCTATGGCTACACCTTC. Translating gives CSARQARRSYGYTF.

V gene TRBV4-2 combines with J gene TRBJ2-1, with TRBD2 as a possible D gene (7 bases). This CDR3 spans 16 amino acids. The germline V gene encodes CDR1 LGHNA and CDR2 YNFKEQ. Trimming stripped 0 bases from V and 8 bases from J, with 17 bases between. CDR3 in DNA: TGTGCCAGCAGCCAAGAATTAGTAAGGGGGGGGGATGAGCAGTTCTTC. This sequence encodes CASSQELVRGGDEQFF.

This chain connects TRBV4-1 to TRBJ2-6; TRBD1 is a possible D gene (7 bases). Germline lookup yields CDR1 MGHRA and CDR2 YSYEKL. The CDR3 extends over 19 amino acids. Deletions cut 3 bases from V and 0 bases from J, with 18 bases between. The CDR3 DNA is TGCGCCAGCAGCCAGGGAGGCAGGGGGTTAAGCTCTGGGGCCAACGTCCTGACTTTC. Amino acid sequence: CASSQGGRGLSSGANVLTF.

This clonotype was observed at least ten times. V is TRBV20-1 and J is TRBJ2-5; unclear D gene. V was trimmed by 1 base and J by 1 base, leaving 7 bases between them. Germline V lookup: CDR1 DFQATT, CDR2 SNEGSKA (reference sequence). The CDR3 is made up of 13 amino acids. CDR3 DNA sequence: TGCAGTGCTAGAGGCTCACCCCAAGAGACCCAGTACTTC. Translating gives CSARGSPQETQYF.

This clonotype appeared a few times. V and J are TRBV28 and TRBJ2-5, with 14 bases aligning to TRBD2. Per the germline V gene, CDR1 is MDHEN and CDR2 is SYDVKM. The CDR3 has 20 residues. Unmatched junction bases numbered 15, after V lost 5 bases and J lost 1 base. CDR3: CASSPGTGTSGSWVQETQYF. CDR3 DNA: TGTGCCAGCAGTCCCGGGACCGGGACTAGCGGGAGTTGGGTCCAAGAGACCCAGTACTTC.

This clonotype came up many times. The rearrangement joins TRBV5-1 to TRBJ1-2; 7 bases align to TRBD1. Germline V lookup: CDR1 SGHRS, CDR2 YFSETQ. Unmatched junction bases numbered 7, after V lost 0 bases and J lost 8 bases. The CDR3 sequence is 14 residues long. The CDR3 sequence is CASSLGGQQGGYTF. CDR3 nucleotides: TGCGCCAGCAGCTTGGGGGGACAGCAAGGAGGCTACACCTTC.

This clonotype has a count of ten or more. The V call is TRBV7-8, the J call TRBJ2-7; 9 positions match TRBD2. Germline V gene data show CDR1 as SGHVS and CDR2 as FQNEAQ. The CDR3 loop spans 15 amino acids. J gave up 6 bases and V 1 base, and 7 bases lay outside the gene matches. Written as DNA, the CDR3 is TGTGCCAGCAGCTTAGTATTAGCGGGAGTAGCCGAGCAGTACTTC. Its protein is CASSLVLAGVAEQYF.

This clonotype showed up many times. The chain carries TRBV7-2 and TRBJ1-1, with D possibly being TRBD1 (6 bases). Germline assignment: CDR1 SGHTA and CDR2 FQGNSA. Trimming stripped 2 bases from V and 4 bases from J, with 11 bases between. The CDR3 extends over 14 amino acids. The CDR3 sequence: CASSLYQGSTEAFF. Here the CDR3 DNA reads TGTGCCAGCAGCTTATATCAGGGGAGCACTGAAGCTTTCTTT.

CDR3 protein: CASTQQGGVGTEAFF. CDR3 bases: TGTGCCAGCACCCAACAGGGAGGGGTCGGCACTGAAGCTTTCTTT. The chain couples TRBV6-5 to TRBJ1-1; a weak D match, TRBD1 (6 bases). Trimming left V 7 bases short and J 4 bases short, with 19 bases between. Germline CDR1 reads MNHEY; CDR2 reads SVGAGI. The CDR3 covers 15 residues.

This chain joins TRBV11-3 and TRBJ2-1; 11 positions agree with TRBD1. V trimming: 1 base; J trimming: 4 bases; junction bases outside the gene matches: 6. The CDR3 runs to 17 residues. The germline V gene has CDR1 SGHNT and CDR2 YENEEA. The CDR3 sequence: CASSLGTGTGGYNEQFF. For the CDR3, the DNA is TGTGCCAGCAGCTTAGGAACCGGGACAGGGGGTTACAATGAGCAGTTCTTC.

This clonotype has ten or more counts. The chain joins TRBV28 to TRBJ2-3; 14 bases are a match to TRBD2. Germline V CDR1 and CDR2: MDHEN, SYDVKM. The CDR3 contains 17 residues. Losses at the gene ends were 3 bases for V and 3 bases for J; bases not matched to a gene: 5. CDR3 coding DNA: TGTGCCAGCAGTTTGCCGGGACTAGCGGGAGAAACAGATACGCAGTATTTT. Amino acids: CASSLPGLAGETDTQYF.

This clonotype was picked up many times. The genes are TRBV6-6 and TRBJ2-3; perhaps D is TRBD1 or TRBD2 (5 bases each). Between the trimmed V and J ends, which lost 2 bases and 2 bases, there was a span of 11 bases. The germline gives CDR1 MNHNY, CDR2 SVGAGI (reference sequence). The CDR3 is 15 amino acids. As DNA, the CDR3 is TGTGCCAGCAGTTACGAGGGGAAACACACAGATACGCAGTATTTT. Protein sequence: CASSYEGKHTDTQYF.